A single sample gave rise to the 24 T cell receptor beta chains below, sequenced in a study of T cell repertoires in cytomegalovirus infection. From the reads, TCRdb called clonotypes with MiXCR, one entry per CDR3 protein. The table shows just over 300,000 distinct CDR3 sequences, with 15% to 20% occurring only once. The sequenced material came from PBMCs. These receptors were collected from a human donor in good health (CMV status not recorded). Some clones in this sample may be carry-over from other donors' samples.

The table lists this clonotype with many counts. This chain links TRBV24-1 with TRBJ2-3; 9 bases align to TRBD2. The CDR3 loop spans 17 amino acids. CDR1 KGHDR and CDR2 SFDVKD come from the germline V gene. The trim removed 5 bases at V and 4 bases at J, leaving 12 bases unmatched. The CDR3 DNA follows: TGTGCCACCAGTGCGAACCAGAATAGCGGGGGTTCAGATACGCAGTATTTT. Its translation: CATSANQNSGGSDTQYF.

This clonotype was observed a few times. CDR3: CASRDWGATDTQYF. CDR3 DNA sequence: TGTGCCAGCAGAGACTGGGGGGCGACAGATACGCAGTATTTT. The V gene is TRBV27, the J gene TRBJ2-3; TRBD1 or TRBD2 may be the D gene (6 bases each). V was shortened by 6 bases and J by 3 bases, with 13 bases between the two germline ends. There are 14 residues in the CDR3. CDR1 and CDR2 from the germline V gene are MNHEY and SMNVEV (reference sequence).

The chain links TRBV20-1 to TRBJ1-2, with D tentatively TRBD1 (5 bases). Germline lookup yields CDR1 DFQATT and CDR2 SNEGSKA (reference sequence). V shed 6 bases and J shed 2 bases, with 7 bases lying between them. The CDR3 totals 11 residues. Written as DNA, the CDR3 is TGCAGTGCAGCAGGGAACTATGGCTACACCTTC. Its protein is CSAAGNYGYTF.

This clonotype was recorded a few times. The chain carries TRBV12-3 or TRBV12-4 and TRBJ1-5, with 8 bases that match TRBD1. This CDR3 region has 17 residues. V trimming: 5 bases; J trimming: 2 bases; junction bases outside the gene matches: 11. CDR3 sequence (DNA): TGTGCCAGCAGTAACAGACTTCTGGACAGGGGCAATCAGCCCCAGCATTTT. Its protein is CASSNRLLDRGNQPQHF.

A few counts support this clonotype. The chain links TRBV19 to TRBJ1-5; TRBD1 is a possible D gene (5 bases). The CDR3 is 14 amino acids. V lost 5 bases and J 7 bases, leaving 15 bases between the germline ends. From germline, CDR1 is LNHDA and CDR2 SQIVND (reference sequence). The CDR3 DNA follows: TGTGCCAGTAGTCCGGAGGCAGGGAGGCAGCCCCAGCATTTT. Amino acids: CASSPEAGRQPQHF.

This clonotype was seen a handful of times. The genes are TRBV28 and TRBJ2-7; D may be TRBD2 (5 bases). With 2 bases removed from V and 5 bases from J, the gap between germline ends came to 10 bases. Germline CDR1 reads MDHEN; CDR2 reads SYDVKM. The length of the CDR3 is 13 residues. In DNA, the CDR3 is TGTGCCAGCAGTTTAAGATGGAGGCACGAGCAGTACTTC. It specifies CASSLRWRHEQYF.

This CDR3 is CASSQGSSRGTTDTQYF. CDR3 in DNA: TGCGCCAGCAGCCAGGGGTCGTCGAGGGGCACCACAGATACGCAGTATTTT. V and J are TRBV4-3 and TRBJ2-3; D may be TRBD1 or TRBD2 (5 bases each). This CDR3 region has 17 residues. CDR1 is LGHNA and CDR2 is YSLEER in the germline V gene. Trimming took off 3 bases at V and 2 bases at J, with 18 bases between the two ends.

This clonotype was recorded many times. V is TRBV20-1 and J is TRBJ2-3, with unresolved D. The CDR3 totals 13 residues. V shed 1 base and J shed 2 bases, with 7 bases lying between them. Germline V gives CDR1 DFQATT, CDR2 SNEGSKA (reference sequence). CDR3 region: CSARGGSTDTQYF. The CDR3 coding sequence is TGCAGTGCTAGAGGCGGCTCCACAGATACGCAGTATTTT.

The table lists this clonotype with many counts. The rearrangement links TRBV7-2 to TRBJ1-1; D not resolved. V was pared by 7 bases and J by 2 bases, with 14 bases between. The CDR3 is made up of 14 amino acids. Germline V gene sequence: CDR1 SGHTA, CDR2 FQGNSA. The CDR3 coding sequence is TGTGCCAGCATCCTCCAACGGGGTAACACTGAAGCTTTCTTT. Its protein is CASILQRGNTEAFF.

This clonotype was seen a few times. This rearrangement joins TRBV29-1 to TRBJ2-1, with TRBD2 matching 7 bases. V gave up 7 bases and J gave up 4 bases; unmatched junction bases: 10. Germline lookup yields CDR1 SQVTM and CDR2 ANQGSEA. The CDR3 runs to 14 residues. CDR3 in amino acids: CSASVASGYNEQFF. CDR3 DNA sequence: TGCAGCGCCTCGGTGGCTAGCGGTTACAATGAGCAGTTCTTC.

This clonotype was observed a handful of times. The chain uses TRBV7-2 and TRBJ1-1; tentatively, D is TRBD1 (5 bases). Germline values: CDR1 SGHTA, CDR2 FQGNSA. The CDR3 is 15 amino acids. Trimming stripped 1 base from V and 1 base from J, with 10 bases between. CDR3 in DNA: TGTGCCAGCAGCTTAGGTGGGACGGCGAACACTGAAGCTTTCTTT. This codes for CASSLGGTANTEAFF.

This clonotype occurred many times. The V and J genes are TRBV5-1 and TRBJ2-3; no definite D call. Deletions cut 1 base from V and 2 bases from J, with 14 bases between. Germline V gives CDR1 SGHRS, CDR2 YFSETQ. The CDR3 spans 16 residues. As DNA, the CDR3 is TGCGCCAGCAGCTTGTTGTCGCCGTTTGCCACAGATACGCAGTATTTT. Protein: CASSLLSPFATDTQYF.

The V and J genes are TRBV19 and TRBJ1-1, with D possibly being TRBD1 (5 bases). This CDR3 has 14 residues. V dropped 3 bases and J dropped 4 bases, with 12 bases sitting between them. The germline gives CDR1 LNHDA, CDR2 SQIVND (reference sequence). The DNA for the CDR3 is TGTGCCAGTAGTATTGGTGGGGCCCCCACTGAAGCTTTCTTT. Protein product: CASSIGGAPTEAFF.

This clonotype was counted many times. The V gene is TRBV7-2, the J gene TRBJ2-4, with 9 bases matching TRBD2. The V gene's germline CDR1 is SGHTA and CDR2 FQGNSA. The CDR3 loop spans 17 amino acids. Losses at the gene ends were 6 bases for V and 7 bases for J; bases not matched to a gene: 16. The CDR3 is CASSRGVGGGARNIQYF. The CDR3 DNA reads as TGTGCCAGCAGTCGAGGGGTGGGCGGGGGGGCCAGGAACATTCAGTACTTC.

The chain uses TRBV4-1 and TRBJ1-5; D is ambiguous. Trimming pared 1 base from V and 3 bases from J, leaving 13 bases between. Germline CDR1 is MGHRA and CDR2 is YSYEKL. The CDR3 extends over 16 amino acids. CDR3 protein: CASSQGGLSPNQPQHF. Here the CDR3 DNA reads TGCGCCAGCAGCCAAGGAGGATTAAGCCCCAATCAGCCCCAGCATTTT.

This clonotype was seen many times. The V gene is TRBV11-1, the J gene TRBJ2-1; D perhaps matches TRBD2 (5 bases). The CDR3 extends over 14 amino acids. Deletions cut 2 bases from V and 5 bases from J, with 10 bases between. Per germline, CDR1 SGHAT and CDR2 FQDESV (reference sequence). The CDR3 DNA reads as TGTGCCAGCAGCTTATCATGGCGGGACAATGAGCAGTTCTTC. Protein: CASSLSWRDNEQFF.

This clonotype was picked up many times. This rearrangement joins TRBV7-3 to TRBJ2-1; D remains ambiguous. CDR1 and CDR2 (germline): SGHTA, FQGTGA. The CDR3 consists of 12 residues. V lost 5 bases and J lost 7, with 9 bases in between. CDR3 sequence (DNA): TGTGCCAGCAGCCCGAATGGGAATGAGCAGTTCTTC. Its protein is CASSPNGNEQFF.

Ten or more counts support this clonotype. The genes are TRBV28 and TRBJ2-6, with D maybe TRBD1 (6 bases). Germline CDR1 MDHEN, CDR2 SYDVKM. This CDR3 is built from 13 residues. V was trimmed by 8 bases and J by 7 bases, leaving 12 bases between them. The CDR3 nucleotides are TGTGCCAGCGGAACAGGGAAAGCCAACGTCCTGACTTTC. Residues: CASGTGKANVLTF.

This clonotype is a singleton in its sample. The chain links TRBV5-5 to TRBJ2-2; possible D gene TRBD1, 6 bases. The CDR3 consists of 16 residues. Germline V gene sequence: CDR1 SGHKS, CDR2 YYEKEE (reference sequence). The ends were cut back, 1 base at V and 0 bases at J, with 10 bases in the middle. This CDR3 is CASSLYEGANTGELFF. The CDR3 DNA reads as TGTGCCAGCAGCTTGTATGAGGGGGCGAACACCGGGGAGCTGTTTTTT.

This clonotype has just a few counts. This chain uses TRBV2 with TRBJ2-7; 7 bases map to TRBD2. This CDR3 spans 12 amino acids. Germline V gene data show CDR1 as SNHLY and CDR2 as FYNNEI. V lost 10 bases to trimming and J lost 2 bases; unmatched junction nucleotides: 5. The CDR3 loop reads CATKGLPYEQYF. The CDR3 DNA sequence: TGTGCCACCAAGGGACTACCCTACGAGCAGTACTTC.

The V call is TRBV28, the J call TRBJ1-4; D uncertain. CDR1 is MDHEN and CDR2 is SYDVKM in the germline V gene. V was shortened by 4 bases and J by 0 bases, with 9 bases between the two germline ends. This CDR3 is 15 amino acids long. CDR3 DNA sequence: TGTGCCAGCAGTTCTCCGACTGCAACTAATGAAAAACTGTTTTTT. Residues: CASSSPTATNEKLFF.

Written as DNA, the CDR3 is TGTGCCAGCTCACCGGACCCCATGTCGAACACTGAAGCTTTCTTT. It yields the protein CASSPDPMSNTEAFF. The chain employs TRBV18 and TRBJ1-1; D remains ambiguous. CDR3 length: 15 amino acids. The germline V gene encodes CDR1 KGHSH and CDR2 LQKENI. The V end was cut by 3 bases, the J end by 1 base, with 12 bases between.

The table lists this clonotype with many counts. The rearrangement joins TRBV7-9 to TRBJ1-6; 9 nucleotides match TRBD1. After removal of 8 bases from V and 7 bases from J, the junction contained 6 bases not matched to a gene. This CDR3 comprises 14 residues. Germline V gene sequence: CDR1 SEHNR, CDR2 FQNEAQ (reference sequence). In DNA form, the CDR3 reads TGTGCCAGCCGGCGGGACAGGGCCAATTCACCCCTCCACTTT. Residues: CASRRDRANSPLHF.

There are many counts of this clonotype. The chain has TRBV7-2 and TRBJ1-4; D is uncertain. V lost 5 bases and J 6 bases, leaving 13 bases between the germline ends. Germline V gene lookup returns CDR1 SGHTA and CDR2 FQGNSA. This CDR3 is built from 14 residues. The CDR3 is CASSDWAPDEKLFF. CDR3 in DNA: TGTGCCAGCAGCGATTGGGCCCCCGATGAAAAACTGTTTTTT. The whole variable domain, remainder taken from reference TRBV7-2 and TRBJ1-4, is GAGVSQSPSNKVTEKGKDVELRCDPISGHTALYWYRQSLGQGLEFLIYFQGNSAPDKSGLPSDRFSAERTGGSVSTLTIQRTQQEDSAVYLCASSDWAPDEKLFFGSGTQLSVL.